The sequence of this T cell receptor beta chain was determined in a study of cytomegalovirus exposure and HLA in healthy donors (dated by TCRdb to 2017 to 2019). With regard to the full study: An earlier analysis of some 620 of the donors reported about 260 Gb of sequence data and 117 million unique TCR beta sequences obtained from some 200 million T cells. Across around 400 genotyped donors of the cohort, an average of approximately 240,000 unique TCR beta nucleotide sequences per donor were sequenced, and roughly a sixth of those sequences were non-productive. A later analysis re-examined previously published TCR beta repertoires from roughly 720 donors and added high-resolution HLA genotyping to investigate patterns of TCR occurrence. In addition to the first cohort of around 670 subjects, a separate validation cohort of about 120 different subjects was used. Of the roughly 400 genotyped donors, approximately 83% fell in the genetic ancestry cluster associated with self-reported Caucasian donors. The T cell repertoires of 666 subjects were profiled by immunosequencing and related to cytomegalovirus serostatus. An early release covering some 640 HLA-typed donors comprised about 310 gigabases of sequencing data and tens of millions of unique TCR sequences. High-throughput TCR immunosequencing, statistical association of individual TCRs with disease status, and machine learning were combined to predict cytomegalovirus infection status. The later analysis used no new phenotypic data to find candidate immune exposures, relying instead on TCR beta sequences and their occurrence across donors. A later genetic analysis took genome-wide SNP genotypes for about three fifths of the 666 donors and used that subset as a discovery cohort. The study aimed to test whether signatures of past pathogen exposure could be identified by cataloging public T cell receptors. All discovery cohort repertoires had been generated on a single sequencing platform. Donor age, sex, ethnicity and CMV serostatus were compiled together with the repertoire data. A few DR-DQ haplotypes were treated as single units for association and clustering because of strong linkage in the cohort. Class I and class II HLA loci were covered by the typing at four-digit resolution. To decide whether each TCR beta V gene segment behaved as functional or pseudogenic, an earlier analysis of 587 of the donors relied on high-throughput TCR beta sequencing. The number of typed donors differed by locus: roughly 629-640 for A, B, C, DRB1 and DQB1; some 540 for DQA1; around 610 for DPA1; and some 430 for DPB1. The paper as a whole reports these results and caveats: Over 15 rarely observed V segments, including chromosome 9 orphons, were excluded from the earlier analysis of about 610 of the donors because counts were too low. An earlier analysis of approximately 530 of the donors showed that most TCR beta V segments appeared in productive rearrangements either about 87% or about 30% of the time, which broadly matched IMGT annotations. It was suggested by the authors that the approach could potentially be generalized to other disease states and immunological phenotypes. In a later genetic analysis, fewer N-insertions in productive TCRs were reported among donors in an Asian-associated ancestry cluster than the roughly 640-donor mean. Because HLA typing was unavailable for some donors at each locus, only the typed subset was used in association tests. A cluster of highly shared sequence variants was judged likely to be a technical artifact of the sequencing pipeline. A further reported finding was that TCR beta sequences accurately predicted the HLA-A and HLA-B alleles for most subjects in the first cohort. Several of the top co-occurrence clusters appeared to be linked to parvovirus B19, influenza, CMV and Epstein-Barr virus, according to a later analysis. Cytomegalovirus status was reported to be diagnosed by the classifier with high specificity and sensitivity in both the original and validation cohorts. Across donors, most TCR sequences were observed very rarely, whereas some public TCRs were present in many individuals. Some IMGT-functional V segments, including TRBV6-2 and TRBV6-3, could not be told apart with the 87-base-pair reads, so those segments were excluded. A later analysis found that TCR association rates varied across HLA loci, with DRB1 alleles showing the most associated TCRs and HLA-C alleles the fewest. For the cohort, immune exposure information was limited to CMV serostatus. V-gene and J-gene trimming of TCR beta chains was associated with a missense DCLRE1C variant in a later genetic analysis, and the association was replicated in an independent cohort. Correlated functional status among segregating V segments might be attributable to linkage disequilibrium, but an unknown experimental factor could not be ruled out. Compared with equally common non-associated chains, HLA-associated TCR beta chains in a later analysis were more clonally expanded and had lower generation probabilities. In a later analysis, most CMV-associated TCR beta chains were found to appear HLA-restricted, with HLA associations seemingly driven largely by CMV exposure. When HLA alleles, especially DR and DQ, strongly co-occurred, attributing TCR associations to individual alleles was difficult. A few of the identified cytomegalovirus-associated TCR beta chains were confirmed in vitro to be specific for cytomegalovirus antigens. Roughly uniform sequencing depth across donors was assumed in presence/absence analyses, although this assumption may not hold. In the study, 150 to 200 TCR beta chains were listed as associated with cytomegalovirus. In a later analysis, over 15,000 TCR beta sequences were associated with specific HLA alleles at a false discovery rate of 0.05. Only TCR beta chains were sequenced in this cohort, and the absence of alpha or paired-chain data limited detectable features.

With respect to this clone: Its binding antigen is unknown. The input lacks base qualities; no much larger clone sits a single base away.

Inclusive of the bounding cysteine and phenylalanine, the CDR3 is 14 residues long. The retained sequence is limited to the CDR3, 42 bases, with the frame set at the first base. Trimming removed 3 bases from V and 5 bases from J; the gene matches leave 4 bases unexplained. The germline V gene gives CDR1 as KGHSH and CDR2 as LQKENI. The cohort was made up of several hundred healthy bone marrow donors. At the time of sampling, all cohort members were nominally healthy, though unrecorded immune exposures were likely present. The donor was CMV seronegative and was included in the group of about 400 seronegative cohort members. A peripheral blood sample was provided by each donor, and peripheral blood mononuclear cells were used for TCR beta sequencing. Genomic DNA was extracted from the blood cell samples with the Qiagen DNeasy Blood Extraction Kit. The library was produced with the immunoSEQ multiplex PCR assay. For the multiplex PCR, a mixture combining 60 forward primers for TCR Vbeta segments and 13 reverse primers for TCR Jbeta segments was used. A multiplex PCR assay on genomic DNA amplified the CDR3 region of rearranged TCR beta genes. On the Illumina HiSeq System, the amplified TCR beta libraries were sequenced as 87-base-pair reads. The study's processing was this. A later analysis counted around 72 million unique TCR beta chains across the 550 to 750 repertoires, and about 10 million of these chains were shared by at least two donors. Raw reads were error-corrected and collapsed into unique sequences by a nearest-neighbor algorithm in which closely related sequences were merged to remove PCR and sequencing errors. To assign V, D and J gene segments, CDR3 sequences were aligned to IMGT reference sequences. For a sequence to be retained, a match of at least six nucleotides was required to both a V gene segment and a J gene segment. A rearrangement counted as productive if the CDR3 had no stop codons and remained in frame with V and J, and every other rearrangement counted as non-productive. Following IMGT convention, CDR3 was defined as the stretch from the second conserved V-encoded cysteine up to the conserved J-encoded phenylalanine. In an earlier analysis of 500 to 650 of the donors, sequences lacking an unambiguous match to a single V gene segment were excluded. In an earlier analysis of a few hundred of the donors, V segments were called functional above 56.7% productive rearrangements and were called segregating when the between-donor standard deviation exceeded 5%. A statistical classification framework was built for diagnosing cytomegalovirus status from the catalog of TCR beta chain sequences. V and J gene assignment, in a later analysis, came from comparing TCR nucleotide sequences with IMGT/GENE-DB human TR gene sequences. Using the TCRdist pipeline, a later analysis assigned CDR3 sequences along with most-parsimonious VDJ recombination scenarios. In a later analysis, every TCR beta chain was defined by the combination of its CDR3 amino acid sequence and its V-gene family, and reads without a unique V-gene family were dropped. In a later analysis, 500 to 700 highly shared, low-generation-probability nucleotide sequences were removed to address suspected cross-contamination and a sequencing artifact. In a later analysis, a clonal expansion index was calculated for each public chain from normalized within-repertoire ranks of inferred template counts. In a later analysis, generation probabilities were computed with a VDJ recombination model fitted to out-of-frame rearrangements, and the resulting probabilities were checked against IGoR. Hypergeometric tests were used in a later analysis to score TCR-TCR, TCR-HLA and TCR-CMV co-occurrence, with a repertoire-size bias correction applied to the TCR pairs. False discovery rates were estimated in a later analysis by permuting HLA or CMV assignments 20 times. A later analysis grouped co-occurring TCRs with DBSCAN, adding TCRdist sequence similarity when clustering within HLA-allele-positive subsets. Co-occurrence clustering excluded repertoires with fewer than 30,000 or more than 120,000 public chains, plus five with anomalous nucleotide sharing. The source is immuneACCESS, and TCRdb retained only in-frame sequences with V and J called. Part of the clones is not carried over; for the studies checked, unresolved V genes explain less than half of this, and the remainder is unexplained. V and J calls and clone size come straight from that table; D and trimming were deduced from the DNA. Counted in this sample were approximately 170,000 clones; more than 60% of them appeared once. Together, the top ten hold about 3.4% of the sample.

The TCR was taken from a female donor in good health and CMV-seronegative. The chain links TRBV18 with TRBJ2-5, with 9 central nucleotides matching TRBD1. Input material: PBMCs. Here is the DNA: TGTGCCAGCTCACCCACAGGGGGCATCGAGACCCAGTACTTC. This encodes CASSPTGGIETQYF. Outside the CDR3, residues come from the reference TRBV18 and TRBJ2-5 proteins, so the full variable domain is: NAGVMQNPRHLVRRRGQEARLRCSPMKGHSHVYWYRQLPEEGLKFMVYLQKENIIDESGMPKERFSAEFPKEGPSILRIQQVVRGDSAAYFCASSPTGGIETQYFGPGTRLLVL.